Listed here is a single TCR beta chain. Its cognate antigen is unknown. Through a sample-barcoded 5' primer and a J-beta primer mix, a second PCR was run for 7 to 11 cycles. Each CDR3 protein gets one entry after TCRdb re-called the 5' RACE reads with MiXCR. Among fewer than 1,000,000 distinct CDR3 sequences listed, approximately 44% were seen once. This specimen belongs to a study of blood T cells in healthy people across ages. Peripheral blood was drawn, ten milliliters per donor. Findings and caveats of the study: In older individuals, TCR beta diversity per million T cells was lower, falling roughly linearly with age.

The TCR originated in a man between 60 and 75 years old in good health. Source material: blood.

The CDR3 DNA sequence: TGCAGTGCCAATCTAGCTCATGAGCAGTTCTTC. Translating gives CSANLAHEQFF. The V gene is TRBV20-1, the J gene TRBJ2-1; possibly TRBD2 for D (5 bases). The CDR3 sequence is 11 residues long. From germline, CDR1 is DFQATT and CDR2 SNEGSKA (reference sequence). V was pared by 6 bases and J by 8 bases, with 11 bases between.